The 9 T cell receptor beta chains below were found in one sample sequenced in a study of human T cells and chemical hapten exposure. Using its own MiXCR run on the RACE reads, TCRdb lists one record per CDR3 protein. The table lists under 200,000 distinct CDR3 sequences, approximately 15% of them singletons. Described time point: patch test 1, 2 weeks after DPC sensitization. Regarding treatment: therapeutic diphenylcyclopropenone sensitization with weekly scalp DPC. The sample here was whole blood, taken in connection with sensitization to the hapten diphenylcyclopropenone (DPC). The receptor set was obtained from a woman between 25 and 40 years old with alopecia areata. Some clones in this sample may be carry-over from other donors' samples.

The chain couples TRBV6-5 to TRBJ2-2, with D unresolved. Trimming cost V 6 bases and J 0 bases, with 20 bases left between them. The CDR3 loop spans 18 amino acids. Germline V gene data show CDR1 as MNHEY and CDR2 as SVGAGI. The CDR3 protein is CASRPGSLGRANTGELFF. The CDR3 DNA follows: TGTGCCAGCAGACCCGGTTCCCTGGGCCGAGCGAACACCGGGGAGCTGTTTTTT.

This clonotype was found a few times. The chain joins TRBV3-1 to TRBJ1-3; D may be TRBD1 (5 bases). This CDR3 has 15 amino acids. The germline V gene encodes CDR1 LGHDT and CDR2 YNNKEL (reference sequence). Trimming removed 4 bases from V and 0 bases from J, with 10 bases in between. The CDR3 sequence: CASSPDRPSGNTIYF. The DNA of the CDR3 is TGTGCCAGCAGCCCCGACAGACCCTCTGGAAACACCATATATTTT.

The chain joins TRBV20-1 to TRBJ1-2; the D is unclear. V gave up 6 bases and J gave up 5 bases, with 4 bases separating them. Germline V gene lookup returns CDR1 DFQATT and CDR2 SNEGSKA (reference sequence). The CDR3 has 9 amino acids. In DNA, the CDR3 is TGCAGTGCCATATATGGCTACACCTTC. Translating it yields CSAIYGYTF.

This clonotype was seen ten or more times. V is TRBV18 and J is TRBJ2-7, with D tentatively TRBD2 (6 bases). Per the germline V gene, CDR1 is KGHSH and CDR2 is LQKENI. V lost 2 bases to trimming and J lost 2 bases, with 13 bases between them. The CDR3 has 15 amino acids. DNA of the CDR3: TGTGCCAGCTCACCAAAGCTAGCGACCCCCTACGAGCAGTACTTC. This codes for CASSPKLATPYEQYF. Full variable domain (outside the CDR3, taken from reference TRBV18 and TRBJ2-7): NAGVMQNPRHLVRRRGQEARLRCSPMKGHSHVYWYRQLPEEGLKFMVYLQKENIIDESGMPKERFSAEFPKEGPSILRIQQVVRGDSAAYFCASSPKLATPYEQYFGPGTRLTVT.

This sequence joins TRBV6-2 or TRBV6-3 and TRBJ2-1, with TRBD1 identical over 10 bases. Per germline, CDR1 MNHEY and CDR2 SVGEGT. CDR3 size: 17 residues. V gave up 0 bases and J gave up 4 bases; unmatched junction bases: 6. Here the CDR3 DNA reads TGTGCCAGCAGTTACTCGCAAGGGGGACAGGGGTACAATGAGCAGTTCTTC. Its translation is CASSYSQGGQGYNEQFF.

This clonotype has just a few counts. The CDR3 sequence: CASSPIGNDQETQYF. The CDR3 DNA is TGTGCCAGCAGCCCAATCGGCAACGACCAAGAGACCCAGTACTTC. The V gene is TRBV7-2, the J gene TRBJ2-5; no definite D call. With 5 bases removed from V and 0 bases from J, the gap between germline ends came to 13 bases. The CDR3 is made up of 15 amino acids. The germline CDR1 and CDR2 sequences are SGHTA and FQGNSA.

The V and J genes are TRBV9 and TRBJ2-5; D is undetermined. CDR1 and CDR2 from the germline V gene are SGDLS and YYNGEE. The CDR3 sequence is 14 residues long. The V gene lost 1 base and the J gene lost 0 bases, with 7 bases spanning the gap. The chain's CDR3 is CASSVSPHQETQYF. In DNA, the CDR3 is TGTGCCAGCAGCGTATCCCCCCACCAAGAGACCCAGTACTTC.

The J gene is TRBJ2-7, the V gene TRBV7-2, with D possibly being TRBD2 (5 bases). This CDR3 comprises 14 residues. In germline, CDR1 is SGHTA, CDR2 FQGNSA. The ends were cut back, 0 bases at V and 7 bases at J, with 13 bases in the middle. The CDR3 DNA is TGTGCCAGCAGCTTAGCGAGATTTGGCGGGGAGCAGTACTTC. Its protein is CASSLARFGGEQYF.

This clonotype showed up just a few times. The CDR3 nucleotides are TGTGCCAGCAGTTTGGTCCGACAGGGGGGACTAGATACGCAGTATTTT. Amino acid sequence: CASSLVRQGGLDTQYF. The chain links TRBV28 to TRBJ2-3, with 9 bases lining up with TRBD1. Germline V gene lookup returns CDR1 MDHEN and CDR2 SYDVKM. The CDR3 spans 16 residues. V lost 3 bases, J lost 5 bases, and 9 bases stayed unmatched.